This T cell receptor (beta chain) was observed in a study of blood T cell repertoires in COVID-19. The wider study: The origin of the acute and convalescent COVID-19 samples was the United States, Italy and Spain.

Clones were read by immunoSEQ multiplex PCR, and TCRdb kept only the in-frame ones, dropping some. The data contain around 300,000 clones, 70% to 90% of them seen just once; the ten biggest clones take up around 10%. This CDR3 has 14 residues. V was shortened by 6 bases and J by 0 bases, with 9 bases between the two germline ends. The germline gives CDR1 MNHEY, CDR2 SVGAGI. This clone occurred once. The rearrangement joins TRBV6-5 to TRBJ1-3, with D perhaps TRBD1 (6 bases). Sample: peripheral blood. The receptor was isolated from a woman aged 70-85 years with acute or convalescent COVID-19. The CDR3 DNA sequence: TGTGCCAGCAGGGACAGCTCCTCTGGAAACACCATATATTTT. Its protein product is CASRDSSSGNTIYF.